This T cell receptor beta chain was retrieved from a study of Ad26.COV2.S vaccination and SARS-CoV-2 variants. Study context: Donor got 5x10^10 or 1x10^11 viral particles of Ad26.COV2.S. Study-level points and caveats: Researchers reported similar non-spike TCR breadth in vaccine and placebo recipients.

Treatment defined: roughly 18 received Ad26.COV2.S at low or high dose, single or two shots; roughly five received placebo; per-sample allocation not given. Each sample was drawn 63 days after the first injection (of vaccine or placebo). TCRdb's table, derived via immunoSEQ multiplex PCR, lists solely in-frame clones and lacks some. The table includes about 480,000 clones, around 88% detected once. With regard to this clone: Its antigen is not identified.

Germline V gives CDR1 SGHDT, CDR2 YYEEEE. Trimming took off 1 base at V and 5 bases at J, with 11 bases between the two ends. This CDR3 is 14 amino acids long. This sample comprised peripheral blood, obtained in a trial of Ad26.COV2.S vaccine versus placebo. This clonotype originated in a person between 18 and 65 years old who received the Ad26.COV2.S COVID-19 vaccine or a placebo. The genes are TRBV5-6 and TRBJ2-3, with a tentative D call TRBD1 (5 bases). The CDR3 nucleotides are TGTGCCAGCAGCTTGCGACTGGGGCGAGATACGCAGTATTTT. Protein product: CASSLRLGRDTQYF.